This TCR beta chain originates from a study of cytomegalovirus exposure and HLA in healthy donors. Turning to the study itself: Samples from HLA-typed donors yielded some 85 million unique TCRs in an early data release.

This CDR3 is 14 amino acids long. J lost 3 bases, V lost 4 bases, and 2 bases had no gene match. Looked up from germline, CDR1 is SGHNT and CDR2 is YYREEE (reference sequence). The PCR made use of 60 Vbeta and 13 Jbeta primers. Original methodology: In a later analysis, of some 80 million unique beta chains, about 12 million appeared in at least two donors. The protocol was immunoSEQ multiplex PCR, while the TCRdb copy is restricted to in-frame clones and leaves out a portion. D and trimming come from the DNA, and the V and J calls and clone size come from that table. Of around 120,000 clones in the sample, around 84% were seen once.

Sequencing was carried out using PBMCs. The sequence derives from a woman under 40 in good health and CMV-seropositive. The chain is built from TRBV5-4 and TRBJ2-7; TRBD2 agrees at 12 bases. CDR3 in amino acids: CASSRLAGDYEQYF. The CDR3 DNA is TGTGCCAGCAGCAGACTAGCGGGGGACTACGAGCAGTACTTC.